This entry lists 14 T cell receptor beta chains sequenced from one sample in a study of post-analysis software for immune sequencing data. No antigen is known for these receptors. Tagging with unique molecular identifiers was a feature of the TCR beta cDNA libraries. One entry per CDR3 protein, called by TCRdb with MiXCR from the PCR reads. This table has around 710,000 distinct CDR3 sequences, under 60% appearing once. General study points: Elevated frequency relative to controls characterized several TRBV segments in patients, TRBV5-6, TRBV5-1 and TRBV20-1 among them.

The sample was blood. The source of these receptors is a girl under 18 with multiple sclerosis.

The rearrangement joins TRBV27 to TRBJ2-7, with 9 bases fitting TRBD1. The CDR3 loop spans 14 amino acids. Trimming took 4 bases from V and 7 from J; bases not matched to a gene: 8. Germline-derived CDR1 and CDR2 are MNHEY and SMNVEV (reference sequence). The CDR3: CASSYYRGQEEQYF. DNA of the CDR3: TGTGCCAGCAGTTACTACAGGGGGCAGGAAGAGCAGTACTTC.

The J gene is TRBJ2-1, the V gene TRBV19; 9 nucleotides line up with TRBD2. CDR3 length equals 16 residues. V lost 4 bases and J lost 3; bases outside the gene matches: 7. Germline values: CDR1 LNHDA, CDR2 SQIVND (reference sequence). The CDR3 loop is CASSTGLANNYNEQFF. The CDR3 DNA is TGTGCCAGTAGTACCGGACTAGCGAACAACTACAATGAGCAGTTCTTC.

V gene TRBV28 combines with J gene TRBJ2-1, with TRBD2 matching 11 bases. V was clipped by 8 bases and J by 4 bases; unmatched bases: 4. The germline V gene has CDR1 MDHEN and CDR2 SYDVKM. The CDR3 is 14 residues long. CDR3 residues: CASLAGGPYNEQFF. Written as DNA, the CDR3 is TGTGCCAGCCTAGCGGGAGGCCCATACAATGAGCAGTTCTTC.

The CDR3 sequence is CASSPGGRLAHHNEQFF. The CDR3 DNA follows: TGTGCCAGCAGCCCTGGGGGGAGACTAGCGCACCACAATGAGCAGTTCTTC. The V and J genes are TRBV9 and TRBJ2-1, with 8 bases matching TRBD2. The germline CDR1 and CDR2 sequences are SGDLS and YYNGEE. J gave up 5 bases and V 4 bases, and 14 bases lay outside the gene matches. CDR3 size: 17 residues.

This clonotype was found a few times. CDR3 sequence: CASSFTGSTDTQYF. The CDR3, as DNA: TGTGCCAGCAGTTTTACGGGCAGCACAGATACGCAGTATTTT. The genes are TRBV12-3 or TRBV12-4 and TRBJ2-3; D call uncertain. This CDR3 region has 14 residues. The V end was cut by 3 bases, the J end by 0 bases, with 7 bases between.

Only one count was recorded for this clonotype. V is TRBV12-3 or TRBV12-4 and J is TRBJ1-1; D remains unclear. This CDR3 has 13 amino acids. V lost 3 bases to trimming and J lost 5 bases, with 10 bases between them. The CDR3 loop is CASSFPGDTEAFF. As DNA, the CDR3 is TGTGCCAGCAGTTTTCCTGGGGATACTGAAGCTTTCTTT.

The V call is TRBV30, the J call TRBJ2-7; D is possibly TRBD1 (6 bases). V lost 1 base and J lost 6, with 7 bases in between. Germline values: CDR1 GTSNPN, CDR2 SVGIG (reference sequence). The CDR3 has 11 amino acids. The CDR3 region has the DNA TGTGCCTGGAGTGGAGGGGGCGAGCAGTACTTC. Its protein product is CAWSGGGEQYF.

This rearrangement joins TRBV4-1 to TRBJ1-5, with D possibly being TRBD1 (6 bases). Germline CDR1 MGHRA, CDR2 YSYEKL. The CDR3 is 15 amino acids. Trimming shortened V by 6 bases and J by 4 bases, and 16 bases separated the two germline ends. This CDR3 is CASSLDSQGNQPQHF. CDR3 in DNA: TGCGCCAGCAGTCTGGACAGTCAAGGTAATCAGCCCCAGCATTTT.

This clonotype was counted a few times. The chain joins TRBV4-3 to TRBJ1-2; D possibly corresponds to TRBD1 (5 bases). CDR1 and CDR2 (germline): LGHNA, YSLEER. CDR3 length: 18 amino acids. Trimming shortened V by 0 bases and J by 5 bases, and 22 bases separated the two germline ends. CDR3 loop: CASSQDVRVGRVEYGYTF. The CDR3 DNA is TGCGCCAGCAGCCAAGATGTGCGGGTAGGCAGGGTGGAGTATGGCTACACCTTC.

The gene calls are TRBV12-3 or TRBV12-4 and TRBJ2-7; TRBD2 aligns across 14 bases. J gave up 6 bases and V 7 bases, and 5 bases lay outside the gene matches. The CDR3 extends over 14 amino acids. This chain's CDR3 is CASTRTSGRSEQYF. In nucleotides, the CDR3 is TGTGCCAGCACCAGGACTAGCGGGAGGAGCGAGCAGTACTTC.

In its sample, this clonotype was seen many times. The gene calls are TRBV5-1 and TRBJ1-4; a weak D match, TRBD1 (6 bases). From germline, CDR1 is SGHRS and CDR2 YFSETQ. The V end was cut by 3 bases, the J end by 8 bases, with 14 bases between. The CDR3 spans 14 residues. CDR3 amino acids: CASSSSGTSEKLFF. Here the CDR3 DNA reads TGCGCCAGCAGCTCATCCGGGACATCGGAAAAACTGTTTTTT.

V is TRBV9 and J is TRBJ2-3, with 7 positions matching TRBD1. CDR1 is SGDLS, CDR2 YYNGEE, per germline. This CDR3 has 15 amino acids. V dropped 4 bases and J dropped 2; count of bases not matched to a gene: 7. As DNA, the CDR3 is TGTGCCAGCAGCACACGGGACAGTCTCACAGATACGCAGTATTTT. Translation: CASSTRDSLTDTQYF.

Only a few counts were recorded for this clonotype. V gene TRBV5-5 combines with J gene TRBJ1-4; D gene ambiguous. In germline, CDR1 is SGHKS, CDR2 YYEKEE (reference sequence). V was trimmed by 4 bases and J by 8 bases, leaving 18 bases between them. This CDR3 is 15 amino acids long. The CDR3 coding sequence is TGTGCCAGCAGCGCACCGGGCCTCGAGGACGAAAAACTGTTTTTT. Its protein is CASSAPGLEDEKLFF.

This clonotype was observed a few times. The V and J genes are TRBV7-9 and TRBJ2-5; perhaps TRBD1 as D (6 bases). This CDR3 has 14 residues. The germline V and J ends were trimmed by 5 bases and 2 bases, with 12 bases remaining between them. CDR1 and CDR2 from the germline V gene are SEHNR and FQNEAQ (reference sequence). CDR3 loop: CASSDRITQETQYF. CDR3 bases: TGTGCCAGCAGCGACAGGATTACGCAAGAGACCCAGTACTTC.